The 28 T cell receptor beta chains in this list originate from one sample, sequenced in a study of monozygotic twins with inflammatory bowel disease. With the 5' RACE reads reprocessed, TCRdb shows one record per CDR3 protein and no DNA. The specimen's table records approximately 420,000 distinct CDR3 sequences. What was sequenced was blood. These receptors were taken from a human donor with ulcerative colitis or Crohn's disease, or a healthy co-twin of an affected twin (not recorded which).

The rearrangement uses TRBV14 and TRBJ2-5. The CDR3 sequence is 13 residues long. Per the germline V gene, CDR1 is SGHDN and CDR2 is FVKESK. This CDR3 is CASSQVVQETQYF.

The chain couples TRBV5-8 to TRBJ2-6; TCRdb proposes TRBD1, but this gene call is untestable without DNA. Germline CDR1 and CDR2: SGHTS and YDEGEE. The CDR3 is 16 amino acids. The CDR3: CASSLGQYSGANVLTF.

CDR3 sequence reads: CSVELWGATYEQYF. This sequence joins TRBV29-1 and TRBJ2-7. This CDR3 has 14 amino acids. CDR1 and CDR2 (germline): SQVTM, ANQGSEA.

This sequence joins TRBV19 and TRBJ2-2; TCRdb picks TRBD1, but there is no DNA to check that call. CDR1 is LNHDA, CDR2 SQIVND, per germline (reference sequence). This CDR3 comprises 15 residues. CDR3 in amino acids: CASSVQGGNTGELFF.

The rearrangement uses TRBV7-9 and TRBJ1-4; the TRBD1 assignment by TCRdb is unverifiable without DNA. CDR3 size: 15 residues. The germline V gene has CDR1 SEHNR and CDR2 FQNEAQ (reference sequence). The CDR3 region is CASRSLLGVEEKLFF.

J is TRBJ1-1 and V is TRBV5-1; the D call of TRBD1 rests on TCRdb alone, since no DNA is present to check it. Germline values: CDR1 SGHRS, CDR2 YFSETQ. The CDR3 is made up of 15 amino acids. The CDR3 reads CASRSHITGGTEAFF.

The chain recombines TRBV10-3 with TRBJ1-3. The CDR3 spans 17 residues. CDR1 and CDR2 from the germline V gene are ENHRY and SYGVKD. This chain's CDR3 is CAIRREGSIETGNTIYF.

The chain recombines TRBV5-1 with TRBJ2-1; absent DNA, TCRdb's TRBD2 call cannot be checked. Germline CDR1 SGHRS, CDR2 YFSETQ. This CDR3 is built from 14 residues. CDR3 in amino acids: CASSPLADYNEQFF.

CDR3 residues: CAISVLAEGGYNEQFF. V is TRBV10-3 and J is TRBJ2-1; TCRdb proposes TRBD2, but this gene call is untestable without DNA. In germline, CDR1 is ENHRY, CDR2 SYGVKD. CDR3 length: 16 amino acids.

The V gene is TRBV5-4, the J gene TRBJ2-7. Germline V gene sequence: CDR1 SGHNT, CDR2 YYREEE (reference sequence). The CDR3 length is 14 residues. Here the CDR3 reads CASSRLGRLYEQYF.

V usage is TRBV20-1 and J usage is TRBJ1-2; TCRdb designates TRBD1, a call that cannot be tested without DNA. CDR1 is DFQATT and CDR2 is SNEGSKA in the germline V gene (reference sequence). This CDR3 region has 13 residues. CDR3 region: CSATQGNGYGYTF.

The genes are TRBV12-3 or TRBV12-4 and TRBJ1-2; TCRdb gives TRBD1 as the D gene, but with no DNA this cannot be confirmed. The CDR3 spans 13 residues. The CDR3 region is CASRRGGGYGYTF.

The CDR3 loop is CASSPPVTGDTQYF. V usage is TRBV18 and J usage is TRBJ2-3; TCRdb selects TRBD1, and the lack of DNA leaves this call unchecked. This CDR3 is built from 14 residues. CDR1 and CDR2 from the germline V gene are KGHSH and LQKENI. Full variable domain (remainder filled in from reference TRBV18 and TRBJ2-3): NAGVMQNPRHLVRRRGQEARLRCSPMKGHSHVYWYRQLPEEGLKFMVYLQKENIIDESGMPKERFSAEFPKEGPSILRIQQVVRGDSAAYFCASSPPVTGDTQYFGPGTRLTVL.

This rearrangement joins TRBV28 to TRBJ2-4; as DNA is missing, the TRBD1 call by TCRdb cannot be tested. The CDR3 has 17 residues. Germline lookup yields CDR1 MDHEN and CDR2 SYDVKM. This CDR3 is CASSLGPQGFGKNIQYF.

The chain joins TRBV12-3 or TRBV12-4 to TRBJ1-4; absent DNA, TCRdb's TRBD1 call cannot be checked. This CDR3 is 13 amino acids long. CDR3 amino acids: CASSLGGQAELFF.

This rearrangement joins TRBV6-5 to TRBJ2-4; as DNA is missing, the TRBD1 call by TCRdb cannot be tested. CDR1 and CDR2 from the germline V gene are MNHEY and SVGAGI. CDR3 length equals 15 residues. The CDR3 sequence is CASSYQGQAGNIQYF.

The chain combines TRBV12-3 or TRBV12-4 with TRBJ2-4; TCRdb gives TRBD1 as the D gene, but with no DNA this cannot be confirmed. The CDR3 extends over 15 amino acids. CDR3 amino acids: CASSLSGQGKNIQYF.

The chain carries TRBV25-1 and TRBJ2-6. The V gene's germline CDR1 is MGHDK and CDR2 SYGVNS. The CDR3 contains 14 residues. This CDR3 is CASSEPAGANVLTF. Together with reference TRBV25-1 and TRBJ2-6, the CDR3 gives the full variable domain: EADIYQTPRYLVIGTGKKITLECSQTMGHDKMYWYQQDPGMELHLIHYSYGVNSTEKGDLSSESTVSRIRTEHFPLTLESARPSHTSQYLCASSEPAGANVLTFGAGSRLTVL.

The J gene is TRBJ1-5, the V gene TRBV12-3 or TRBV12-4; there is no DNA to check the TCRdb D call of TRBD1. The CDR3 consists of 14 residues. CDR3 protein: CASSLGGASQPQHF.

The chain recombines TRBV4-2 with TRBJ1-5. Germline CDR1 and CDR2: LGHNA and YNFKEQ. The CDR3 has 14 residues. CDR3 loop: CASSQDIAVQPQHF.

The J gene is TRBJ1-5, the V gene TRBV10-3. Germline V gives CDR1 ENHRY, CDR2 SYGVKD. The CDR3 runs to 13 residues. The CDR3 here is CAIRHSSNQPQHF.

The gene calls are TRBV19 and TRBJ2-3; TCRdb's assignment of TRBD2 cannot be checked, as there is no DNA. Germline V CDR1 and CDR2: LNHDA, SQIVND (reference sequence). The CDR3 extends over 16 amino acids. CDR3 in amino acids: CASRRLAGGNTDTQYF. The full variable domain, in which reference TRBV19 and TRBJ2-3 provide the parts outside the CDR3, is DGGITQSPKYLFRKEGQNVTLSCEQNLNHDAMYWYRQDPGQGLRLIYYSQIVNDFQKGDIAEGYSVSREKKESFPLTVTSAQKNPTAFYLCASRRLAGGNTDTQYFGPGTRLTVL.

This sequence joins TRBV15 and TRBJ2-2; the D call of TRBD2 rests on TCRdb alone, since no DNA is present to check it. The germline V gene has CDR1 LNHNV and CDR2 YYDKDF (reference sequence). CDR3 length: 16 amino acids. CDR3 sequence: CATSRGWDLNTGELFF.

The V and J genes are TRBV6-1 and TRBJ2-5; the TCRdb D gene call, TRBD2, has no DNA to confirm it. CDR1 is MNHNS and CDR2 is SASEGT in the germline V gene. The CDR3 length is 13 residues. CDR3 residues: CASSEVGGETQYF.

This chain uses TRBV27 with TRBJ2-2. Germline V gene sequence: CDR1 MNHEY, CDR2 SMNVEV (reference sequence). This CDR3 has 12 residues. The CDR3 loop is CASSFVGGELFF.

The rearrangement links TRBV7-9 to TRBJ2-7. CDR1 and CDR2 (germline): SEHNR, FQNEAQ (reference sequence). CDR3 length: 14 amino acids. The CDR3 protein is CASSFRTDSYEQYF.

Here the CDR3 reads CASNLLEIKETQYF. V is TRBV7-9 and J is TRBJ2-5; absent DNA, TCRdb's TRBD2 call cannot be checked. The germline V gene encodes CDR1 SEHNR and CDR2 FQNEAQ (reference sequence). The CDR3 is 14 residues long.

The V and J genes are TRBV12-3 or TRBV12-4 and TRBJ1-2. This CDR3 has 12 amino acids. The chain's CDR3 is CASSPEPYGYTF.